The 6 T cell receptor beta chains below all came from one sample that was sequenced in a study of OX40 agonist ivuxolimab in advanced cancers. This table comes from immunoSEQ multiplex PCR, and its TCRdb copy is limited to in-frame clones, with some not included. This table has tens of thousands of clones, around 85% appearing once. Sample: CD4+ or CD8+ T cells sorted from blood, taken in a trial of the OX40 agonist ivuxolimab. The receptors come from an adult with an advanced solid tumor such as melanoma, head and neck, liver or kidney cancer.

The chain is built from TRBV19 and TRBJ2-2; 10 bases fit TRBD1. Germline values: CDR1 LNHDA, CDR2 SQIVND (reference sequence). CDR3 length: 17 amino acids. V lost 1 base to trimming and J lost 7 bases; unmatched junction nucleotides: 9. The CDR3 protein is CASSIAPDRGPIGELFF. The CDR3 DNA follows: TGTGCCAGTAGTATAGCTCCCGACAGGGGGCCTATCGGGGAGCTGTTTTTT. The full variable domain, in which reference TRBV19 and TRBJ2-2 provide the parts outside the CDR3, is DGGITQSPKYLFRKEGQNVTLSCEQNLNHDAMYWYRQDPGQGLRLIYYSQIVNDFQKGDIAEGYSVSREKKESFPLTVTSAQKNPTAFYLCASSIAPDRGPIGELFFGEGSRLTVL.

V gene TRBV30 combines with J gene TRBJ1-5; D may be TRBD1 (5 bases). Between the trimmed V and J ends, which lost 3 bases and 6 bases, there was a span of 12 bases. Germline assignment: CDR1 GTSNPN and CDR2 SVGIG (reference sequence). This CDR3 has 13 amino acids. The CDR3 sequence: CAWRGGVGQPQHF. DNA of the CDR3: TGTGCCTGGAGGGGAGGGGTCGGTCAGCCCCAGCATTTT.

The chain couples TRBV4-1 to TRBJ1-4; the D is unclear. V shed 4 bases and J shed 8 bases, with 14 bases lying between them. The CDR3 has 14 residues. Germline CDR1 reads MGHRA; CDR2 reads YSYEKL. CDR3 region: CASSRNTQPEKLFF. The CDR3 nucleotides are TGCGCCAGCAGCCGCAATACCCAACCCGAAAAACTGTTTTTT.

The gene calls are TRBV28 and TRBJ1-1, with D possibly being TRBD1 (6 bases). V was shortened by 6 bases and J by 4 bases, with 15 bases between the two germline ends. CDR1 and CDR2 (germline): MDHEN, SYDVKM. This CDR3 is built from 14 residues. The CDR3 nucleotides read TGTGCCAGCAGCCAGAACAGGGAGAGCACTGAAGCTTTCTTT. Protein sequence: CASSQNRESTEAFF.

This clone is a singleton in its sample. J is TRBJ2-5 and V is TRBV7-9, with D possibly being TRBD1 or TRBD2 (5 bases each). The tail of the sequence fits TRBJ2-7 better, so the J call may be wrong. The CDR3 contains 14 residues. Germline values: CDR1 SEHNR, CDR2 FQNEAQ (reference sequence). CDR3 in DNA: TGTGCCAGCAGCTTTGGGACGGAAGCCTACGAGCAGTACTTC. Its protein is CASSFGTEAYEQYF.

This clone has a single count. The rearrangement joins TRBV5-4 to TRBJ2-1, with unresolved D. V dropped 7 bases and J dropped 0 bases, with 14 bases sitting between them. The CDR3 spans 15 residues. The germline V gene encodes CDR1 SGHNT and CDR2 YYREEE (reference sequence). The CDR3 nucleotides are TGTGCCAGCTCTGGCGGCCTGAGCTCCTACAATGAGCAGTTCTTC. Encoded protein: CASSGGLSSYNEQFF.